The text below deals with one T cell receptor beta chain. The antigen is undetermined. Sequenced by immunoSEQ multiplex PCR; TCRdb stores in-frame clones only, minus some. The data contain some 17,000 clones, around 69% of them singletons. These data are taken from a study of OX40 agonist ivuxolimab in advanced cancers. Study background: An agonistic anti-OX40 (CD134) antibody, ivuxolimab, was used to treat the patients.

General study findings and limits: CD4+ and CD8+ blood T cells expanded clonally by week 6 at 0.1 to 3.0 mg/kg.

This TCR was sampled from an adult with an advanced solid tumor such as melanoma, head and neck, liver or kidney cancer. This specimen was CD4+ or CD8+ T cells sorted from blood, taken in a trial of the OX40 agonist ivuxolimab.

CDR3 bases: TGTGCCAGCAGCCCAGAGACAGGGAGCTCATCCTACGAGCAGTACTTC. As protein: CASSPETGSSSYEQYF. The chain carries TRBV7-8 and TRBJ2-7; 7 bases match TRBD1. This CDR3 has 16 residues. The V gene's germline CDR1 is SGHVS and CDR2 FQNEAQ. Losses at the gene ends were 5 bases for V and 1 base for J; bases not matched to a gene: 11.